These T cell receptor beta chains were read from a single sample in a study of shared clonotypes between healthy human individuals. Clones were sequenced by immunoSEQ multiplex PCR, and TCRdb holds only the in-frame ones, with some missing. The table includes about 2.3 million clones, 90% to 95% detected once. The sample was naive CD4+ T cells from PBMCs. The receptors here all came from a man aged 18 to 30 in good health. Some clones in this sample may be carry-over from other donors' samples. Each CDR3 is given with its conserved first and last residue. The D gene is left open where the match is weak. Only some rows state a clone size, as once, few, many or a class for expanded clones.

>.|.|TRBV21-1|TRBJ2-7
CASSKWGTETYEQYF
TGTGCCAGCAGCAAATGGGGGACAGAGACCTACGAGCAGTACTTC
>.|.|TRBV27|TRBJ2-7
CASSLSYGRGYEQYF
TGTGCCAGCAGTTTATCGTACGGGAGAGGCTACGAGCAGTACTTC
>once|.|TRBV10-3|TRBJ2-7
CAISESMNRGRVYEQYF
TGTGCCATCAGTGAGTCGATGAACAGGGGGAGGGTCTACGAGCAGTACTTC
>.|.|TRBV4-2|TRBJ1-2
CASSHQRYGYTF
TGTGCCAGCAGCCACCAACGCTATGGCTACACCTTC
>.|.|TRBV18|TRBJ2-7
CASSPAAGEAYEQYF
TGTGCCAGCTCACCCGCCGCAGGGGAGGCCTACGAGCAGTACTTC
>.|.|TRBV11-2|TRBJ2-2
CASSLLRDTGELFF
TGTGCCAGCAGCTTACTCCGGGACACCGGGGAGCTGTTTTTT
>.|.|TRBV18|TRBJ1-6
CASSPPLGGSPLHF
TGTGCCAGCTCACCACCGCTAGGAGGCTCACCCCTCCACTTT
>.|.|TRBV4-1|TRBJ2-5
CASSQVFGETQYF
TGCGCCAGCAGCCAAGTCTTTGGAGAGACCCAGTACTTC
>.|.|TRBV7-2|TRBJ1-1
CASSSSRNTEAFF
TGTGCCAGCAGCTCCTCCCGGAACACTGAAGCTTTCTTT
>.|.|TRBV7-9|TRBJ2-1
CASSLGGTSYNEQFF
TGTGCCAGCAGCTTAGGAGGGACCTCCTACAATGAGCAGTTCTTC
>.|TRBD1|TRBV9|TRBJ2-2
CASSGGQGVGELFF
TGTGCCAGCAGCGGAGGACAGGGGGTCGGGGAGCTGTTTTTT
>.|TRBD1|TRBV5-1|TRBJ1-4
CASSLDRGNGELFF
TGCGCCAGCAGCTTGGACAGGGGAAATGGAGAACTGTTTTTT
>.|.|TRBV6-6|TRBJ2-1
CASSFQLAAYNEQFF
TGTGCCAGCAGTTTCCAACTAGCAGCTTACAATGAGCAGTTCTTC
>.|TRBD1|TRBV7-2|TRBJ2-2
CASSTRQGGNTGELFF
TGTGCCAGCAGCACAAGACAGGGGGGGAACACCGGGGAGCTGTTTTTT
>.|.|TRBV11-2|TRBJ2-5
CASSANPGRRRGTQYF
TGTGCCAGCAGCGCAAATCCGGGACGCCGGAGGGGGACCCAGTACTTC
>.|.|TRBV28|TRBJ2-7
CASSSNQRDEQYF
TGTGCCAGCAGTTCCAACCAACGGGACGAGCAGTACTTC